These 20 T cell receptor beta chains share one sample of origin, sequenced in a study of molecular identifiers for immune sequencing clone quantification. TCRdb re-called the PCR reads through MiXCR, storing one row per CDR3 protein. The profile shows over 600,000 distinct CDR3 sequences, about 20% of them singletons. The sequencing sample was made of naive CD8+ T cells from blood, with Jurkat cell RNA spiked in. The subset was: FACS-sorted CD8+CD4-CCR7+CD45RA+ naive T cells. The receptors derive from a human donor in good health. Some libraries in this study had Jurkat cell RNA spiked in.

This clonotype was counted ten times or more. The genes are TRBV27 and TRBJ2-1; TRBD1 agrees at 11 bases. The length of the CDR3 is 17 residues. Trimming cost V 2 bases and J 9 bases; bases outside gene matches: 12. In germline, CDR1 is MNHEY, CDR2 SMNVEV (reference sequence). The CDR3 bases are TGTGCCAGCAGTTTAAGGGGGACAGGGGGTACCCGGGCTGAGCAGTTCTTC. This gives the protein CASSLRGTGGTRAEQFF.

Remarks on this clonotype: One end of the junction is discordant with germline, which a read error may explain. V and J are TRBV6-2 or TRBV6-3 and TRBJ2-6; D possibly matches TRBD1 or TRBD2 (5 bases each). This CDR3 has 19 residues. Germline loops: CDR1 MNHEY, CDR2 SVGEGT. CDR3 in amino acids: CASIDSVRGVVSEANVLTF. The CDR3 DNA reads as TGTGCCAGCATTGACTCCGTTCGAGGGGTAGTTTCTGAGGCCAACGTCCTGACTTTC.

Regarding this clonotype: This may stem from a read error, because a much larger clone lies one nucleotide away. V is TRBV6-8 and J is TRBJ1-3, with 7 nucleotides matching TRBD1. Germline V gene data show CDR1 as MNHGY and CDR2 as SAAAGT. The CDR3 contains 16 residues. The CDR3 DNA reads TGTGTCAGCAGCGCTCGACAGGGACCTACCAAAGACACCATATATTTT. The encoded protein is CVSSARQGPTKDTIYF.

This clonotype was recorded many times. This rearrangement joins TRBV10-3 to TRBJ2-5; the match to TRBD1 covers 8 bases. Germline V gene lookup returns CDR1 ENHRY and CDR2 SYGVKD. The CDR3 has 14 amino acids. Trimming took 5 bases from V and 7 from J; bases not matched to a gene: 9. The CDR3: CAISQGTGPPTQYF. CDR3 nucleotides: TGTGCCATCAGTCAAGGGACAGGCCCCCCGACCCAGTACTTC.

This clonotype has at least ten counts. V and J are TRBV13 and TRBJ2-3; 11 nucleotides line up with TRBD2. The CDR3 has 17 amino acids. Trimming removed 5 bases from V and 2 bases from J; junction bases left unmatched: 9. Germline-derived CDR1 and CDR2 are PRHDT and FYEKMQ (reference sequence). In nucleotides, the CDR3 is TGTGCCAGCAGCCCCCAGACTAGCGGGACAGTCACAGATACGCAGTATTTT. It yields the protein CASSPQTSGTVTDTQYF. Full variable domain (rest looked up from reference TRBV13 and TRBJ2-3): AAGVIQSPRHLIKEKRETATLKCYPIPRHDTVYWYQQGPGQDPQFLISFYEKMQSDKGSIPDRFSAQQFSDYHSELNMSSLELGDSALYFCASSPQTSGTVTDTQYFGPGTRLTVL.

This clonotype was picked up many times. The rearrangement links TRBV20-1 to TRBJ1-6; D not resolved. V was cut by 0 bases and J by 6 bases, with 18 bases left in between. The CDR3 length is 17 residues. Germline V gene data show CDR1 as DFQATT and CDR2 as SNEGSKA (reference sequence). The CDR3 nucleotides read TGCAGTGCTAGAGATCAGGCCCCCGGTGGGCCTAATTCACCCCTCCACTTT. This encodes CSARDQAPGGPNSPLHF.

The table lists this clonotype with many counts. V usage is TRBV28 and J usage is TRBJ2-7; 10 positions match TRBD1. The V gene end was trimmed by 7 bases and the J gene end by 11 bases; junction bases not matched to a gene: 11. CDR3 length equals 13 residues. Germline CDR1 MDHEN, CDR2 SYDVKM. CDR3: CASTEGQGFVKYF. The CDR3 DNA sequence: TGTGCCAGCACCGAGGGACAGGGGTTCGTTAAGTACTTC.

This clonotype was recorded at least ten times. This sequence joins TRBV19 and TRBJ2-3; tentative D call: TRBD1 (5 bases). The germline V and J ends were trimmed by 3 bases and 5 bases, with 15 bases remaining between them. This CDR3 is built from 15 residues. Germline CDR1 is LNHDA and CDR2 is SQIVND (reference sequence). CDR3 amino acids: CASSIWDAGKDTQYF. In nucleotides, the CDR3 is TGTGCCAGTAGTATTTGGGATGCAGGGAAAGATACGCAGTATTTT. Full variable domain (outside the CDR3, taken from reference TRBV19 and TRBJ2-3): DGGITQSPKYLFRKEGQNVTLSCEQNLNHDAMYWYRQDPGQGLRLIYYSQIVNDFQKGDIAEGYSVSREKKESFPLTVTSAQKNPTAFYLCASSIWDAGKDTQYFGPGTRLTVL.

This clonotype was counted only a few times. The V gene is TRBV2, the J gene TRBJ1-3, with TRBD1 identical over 8 bases. There are 14 residues in the CDR3. The junction had 8 bases not matched to a gene; V was cut back by 9 bases and J by 4 bases. CDR1 SNHLY and CDR2 FYNNEI come from the germline V gene. CDR3 in amino acids: CASGGQGTGNTIYF. DNA of the CDR3: TGTGCCAGTGGCGGACAGGGAACGGGAAACACCATATATTTT.

There are a few counts of this clonotype. This chain joins TRBV5-4 and TRBJ1-2; D unresolved. The CDR3 has 15 amino acids. Germline CDR1 SGHNT, CDR2 YYREEE (reference sequence). The V end lost 4 bases, the J end lost 4 bases, and 17 bases lay between the germline ends. DNA for the CDR3: TGTGCCAGCAGCGCCCCAGGCCAGTCCTCCTATGGCTACACCTTC. It encodes CASSAPGQSSYGYTF.

This clonotype was detected many times. V usage is TRBV4-3 and J usage is TRBJ2-7; 9 nucleotides line up with TRBD2. V lost 0 bases and J lost 2; bases outside the gene matches: 5. Germline V gene lookup returns CDR1 LGHNA and CDR2 YSLEER. The CDR3 runs to 16 residues. This CDR3 reads CASSQERTSAAYEQYF. CDR3 nucleotide sequence: TGCGCCAGCAGCCAAGAGAGGACTAGCGCAGCCTACGAGCAGTACTTC.

The rearrangement uses TRBV19 and TRBJ2-5; TRBD2 matches at 9 bases. The trim removed 7 bases at V and 4 bases at J, leaving 7 bases unmatched. Germline CDR1 is LNHDA and CDR2 is SQIVND (reference sequence). The CDR3 length is 14 residues. CDR3 DNA sequence: TGTGCCAGTAAGCCTAGCGGGATTGGAGAGACCCAGTACTTC. It codes for CASKPSGIGETQYF.

This clonotype came up many times. The genes are TRBV4-1 and TRBJ2-3; perhaps TRBD1 as D (5 bases). Per the germline V gene, CDR1 is MGHRA and CDR2 is YSYEKL. Trimming cost V 0 bases and J 2 bases, with 12 bases left between them. This CDR3 contains 16 residues. The CDR3 region is CASSQEGRVYTDTQYF. The CDR3, as DNA: TGCGCCAGCAGCCAAGAGGGCAGGGTTTACACAGATACGCAGTATTTT.

In regard to this clonotype: A much more abundant neighbour one base away suggests this may be a read error. This chain joins TRBV25-1 and TRBJ1-1; D is unclear. CDR1 MGHDK and CDR2 SYGVNS come from the germline V gene. V lost 3 bases to trimming and J lost 4 bases, with 12 bases between them. The CDR3 totals 14 residues. The CDR3: CASSDRKGPTEAFF. CDR3 DNA: TGTGCCAGCAGTGATCGGAAGGGCCCCACTGAAGCTTTCTTT.

This clonotype was seen at least ten times. This chain uses TRBV20-1 with TRBJ2-7; 12 bases match TRBD2. CDR3 length equals 16 residues. Germline trimming cut 1 base from V and 7 bases from J; bases unmatched to any gene: 11. Per the germline V gene, CDR1 is DFQATT and CDR2 is SNEGSKA (reference sequence). The CDR3 reads CSARARLAGDLREQYF. CDR3 nucleotides: TGCAGTGCTAGAGCCCGACTAGCGGGGGACCTTCGGGAGCAGTACTTC.

This clonotype was picked up many times. A much larger clone sits a single nucleotide away, making a read error possible. The V and J genes are TRBV7-9 and TRBJ2-7; D might be TRBD2 (5 bases). Trimming took off 1 base at V and 4 bases at J, with 5 bases between the two ends. Germline V gives CDR1 SEHNR, CDR2 FQNEAQ (reference sequence). This CDR3 has 12 amino acids. The CDR3 DNA follows: TGTGCCAGCAGCTTAGGGGAGTACGAGCAGTACTTC. Translating it yields CASSLGEYEQYF.

This chain links TRBV19 with TRBJ2-7; D uncertain. From germline, CDR1 is LNHDA and CDR2 SQIVND (reference sequence). The CDR3 covers 14 residues. With 1 base removed from V and 5 bases from J, the gap between germline ends came to 12 bases. The CDR3 here is CASSIVLAGDEQYF. The CDR3 coding sequence is TGTGCCAGTAGTATAGTGTTAGCTGGGGACGAGCAGTACTTC.

In the case of this clonotype: A much more abundant neighbour one base away suggests this may be a read error. The chain combines TRBV4-3 with TRBJ1-4; 8 nucleotides agree with TRBD1. CDR3 length: 17 residues. CDR1 and CDR2 (germline): LGHNA, YSLEER. The chain's CDR3 is CAGSQDSQGATNEKLFF. Here the CDR3 DNA reads TGCGCCGGCAGCCAAGATTCACAGGGGGCAACTAATGAAAAACTGTTTTTT.

This clonotype was found many times. This sequence joins TRBV11-2 and TRBJ2-3, with 10 bases identical to TRBD2. The germline V gene encodes CDR1 SGHAT and CDR2 FQNNGV. The V gene end was trimmed by 5 bases and the J gene end by 3 bases; junction bases not matched to a gene: 8. This CDR3 comprises 16 residues. The chain's CDR3 is CASSRRGTSETDTQYF. CDR3 nucleotide sequence: TGTGCCAGCAGCCGTCGCGGGACTAGCGAGACAGATACGCAGTATTTT.

The J gene is TRBJ2-1, the V gene TRBV19; either TRBD1 or TRBD2 may supply D (5 bases each). The CDR3 has 12 residues. Per germline, CDR1 LNHDA and CDR2 SQIVND (reference sequence). The V end was cut by 3 bases, the J end by 16 bases, with 16 bases between. This CDR3 is CASSMGVTVLFF. In nucleotides, the CDR3 is TGTGCCAGTAGTATGGGGGTGACAGTACTTTTCTTC.